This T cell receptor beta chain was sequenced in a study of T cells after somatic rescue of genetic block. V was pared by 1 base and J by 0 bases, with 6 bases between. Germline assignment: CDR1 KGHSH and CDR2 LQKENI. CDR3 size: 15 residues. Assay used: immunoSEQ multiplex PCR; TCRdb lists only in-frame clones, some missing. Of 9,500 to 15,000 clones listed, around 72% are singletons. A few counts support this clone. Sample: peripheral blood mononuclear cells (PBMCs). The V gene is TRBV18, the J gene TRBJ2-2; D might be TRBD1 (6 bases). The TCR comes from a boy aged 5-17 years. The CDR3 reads CASSPQGANTGELFF. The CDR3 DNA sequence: TGTGCCAGCTCACCACAGGGGGCGAACACCGGGGAGCTGTTTTTT. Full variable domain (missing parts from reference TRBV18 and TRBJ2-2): NAGVMQNPRHLVRRRGQEARLRCSPMKGHSHVYWYRQLPEEGLKFMVYLQKENIIDESGMPKERFSAEFPKEGPSILRIQQVVRGDSAAYFCASSPQGANTGELFFGEGSRLTVL.